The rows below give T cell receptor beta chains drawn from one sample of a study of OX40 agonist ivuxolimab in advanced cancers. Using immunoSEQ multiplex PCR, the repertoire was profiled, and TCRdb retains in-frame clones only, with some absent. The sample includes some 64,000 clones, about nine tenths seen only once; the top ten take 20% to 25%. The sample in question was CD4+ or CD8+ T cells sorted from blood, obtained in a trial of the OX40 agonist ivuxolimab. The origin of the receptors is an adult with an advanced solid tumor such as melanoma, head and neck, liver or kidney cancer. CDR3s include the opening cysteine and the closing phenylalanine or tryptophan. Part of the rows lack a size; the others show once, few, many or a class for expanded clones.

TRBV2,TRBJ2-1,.,CASSDSSGSYEQFF
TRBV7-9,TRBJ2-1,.,CASSAWGLADEQFF
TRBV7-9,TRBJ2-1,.,CASRSLLDRGGVGDEQFF
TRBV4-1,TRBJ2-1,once,CASSQGLAGGMEQFF
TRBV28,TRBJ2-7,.,CAIGSSYEQYF
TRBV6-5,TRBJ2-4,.,CASWGRLAKNIQYF
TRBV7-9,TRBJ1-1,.,CASSSPGQETTEAFF
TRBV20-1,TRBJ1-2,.,CSVGVGYGYTF
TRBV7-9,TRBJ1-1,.,CASTLPGFMNTEAFF
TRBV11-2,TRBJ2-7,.,CASSPQGGVVYEQYF
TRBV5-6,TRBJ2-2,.,CASSLLTGELFF
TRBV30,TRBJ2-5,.,CAWNQVGDQETQYF
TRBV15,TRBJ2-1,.,CATSLGLAAYNEQFF
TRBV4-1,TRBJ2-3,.,CASSQELAVETDTQYF
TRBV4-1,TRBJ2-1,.,CASSQRFSADNEQFF